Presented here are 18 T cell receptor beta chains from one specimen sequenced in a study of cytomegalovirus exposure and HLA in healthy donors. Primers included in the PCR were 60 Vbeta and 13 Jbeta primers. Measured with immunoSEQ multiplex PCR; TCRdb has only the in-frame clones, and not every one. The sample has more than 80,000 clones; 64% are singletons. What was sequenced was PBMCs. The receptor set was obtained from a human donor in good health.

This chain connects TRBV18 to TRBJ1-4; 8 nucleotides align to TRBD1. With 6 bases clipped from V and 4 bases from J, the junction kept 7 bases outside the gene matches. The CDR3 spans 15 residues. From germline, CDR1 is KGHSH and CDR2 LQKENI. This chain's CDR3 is CASSRGQGLNEKLFF. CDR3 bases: TGTGCCAGCTCCCGAGGACAGGGCCTTAATGAAAAACTGTTTTTT.

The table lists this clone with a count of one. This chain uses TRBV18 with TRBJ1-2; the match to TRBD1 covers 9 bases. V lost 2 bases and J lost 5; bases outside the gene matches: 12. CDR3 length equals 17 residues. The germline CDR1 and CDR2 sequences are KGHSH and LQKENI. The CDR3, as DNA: TGTGCCAGCTCACCATCAACGGGACAGGGAGGCCCTTATGGCTACACCTTC. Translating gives CASSPSTGQGGPYGYTF.

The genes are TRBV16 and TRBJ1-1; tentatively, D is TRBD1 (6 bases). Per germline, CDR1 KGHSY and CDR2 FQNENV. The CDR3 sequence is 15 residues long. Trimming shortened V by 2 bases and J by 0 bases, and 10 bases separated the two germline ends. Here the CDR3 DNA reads TGTGCCAGCAGCCAAAGACAGGCTTTGAACACTGAAGCTTTCTTT. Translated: CASSQRQALNTEAFF.

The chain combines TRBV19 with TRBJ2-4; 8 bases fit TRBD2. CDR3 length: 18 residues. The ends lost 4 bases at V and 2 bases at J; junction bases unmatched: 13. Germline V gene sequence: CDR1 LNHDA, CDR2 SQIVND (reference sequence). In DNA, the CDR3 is TGTGCCAGTAGTAAGGAGCGGGGGTTGTATGGTTCCAAAAACATTCAGTACTTC. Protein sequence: CASSKERGLYGSKNIQYF.

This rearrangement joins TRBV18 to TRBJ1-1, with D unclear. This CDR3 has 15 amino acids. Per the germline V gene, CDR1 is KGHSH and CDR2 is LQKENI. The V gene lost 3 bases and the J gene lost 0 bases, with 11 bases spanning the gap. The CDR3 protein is CASSPRSWLNTEAFF. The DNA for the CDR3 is TGTGCCAGCTCACCTAGGAGTTGGTTGAACACTGAAGCTTTCTTT.

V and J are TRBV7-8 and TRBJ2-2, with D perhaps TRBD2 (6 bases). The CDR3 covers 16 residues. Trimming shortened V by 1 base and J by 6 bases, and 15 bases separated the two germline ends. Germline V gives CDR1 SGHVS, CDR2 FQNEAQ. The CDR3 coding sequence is TGTGCCAGCAGCTTAGATGGTGGAGGGGTCCCCGGGGAGCTGTTTTTT. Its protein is CASSLDGGGVPGELFF.

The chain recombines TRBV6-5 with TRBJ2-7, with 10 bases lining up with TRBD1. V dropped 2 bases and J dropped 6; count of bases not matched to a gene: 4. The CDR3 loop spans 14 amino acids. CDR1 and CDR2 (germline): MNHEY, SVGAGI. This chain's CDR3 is CASSYGTGVGEQYF. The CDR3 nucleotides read TGTGCCAGCAGTTACGGGACAGGGGTTGGCGAGCAGTACTTC.

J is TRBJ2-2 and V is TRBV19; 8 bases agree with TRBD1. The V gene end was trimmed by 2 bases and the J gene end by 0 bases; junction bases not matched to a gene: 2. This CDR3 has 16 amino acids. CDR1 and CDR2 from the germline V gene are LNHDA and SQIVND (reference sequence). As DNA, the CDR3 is TGTGCCAGTAGTATACAGGGGGCCGCGAACACCGGGGAGCTGTTTTTT. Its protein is CASSIQGAANTGELFF.

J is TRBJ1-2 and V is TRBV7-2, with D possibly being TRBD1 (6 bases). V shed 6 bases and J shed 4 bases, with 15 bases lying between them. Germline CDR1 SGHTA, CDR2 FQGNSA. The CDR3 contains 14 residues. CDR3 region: CASRPGGLSYGYTF. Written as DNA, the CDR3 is TGTGCCAGCAGGCCCGGGGGGCTCTCCTATGGCTACACCTTC.

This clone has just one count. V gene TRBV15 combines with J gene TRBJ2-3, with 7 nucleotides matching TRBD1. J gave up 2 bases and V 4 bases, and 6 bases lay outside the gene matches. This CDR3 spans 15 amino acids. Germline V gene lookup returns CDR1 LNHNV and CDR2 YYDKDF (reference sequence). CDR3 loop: CATSTKGANTDTQYF. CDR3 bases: TGTGCCACCAGCACAAAGGGGGCTAACACAGATACGCAGTATTTT.

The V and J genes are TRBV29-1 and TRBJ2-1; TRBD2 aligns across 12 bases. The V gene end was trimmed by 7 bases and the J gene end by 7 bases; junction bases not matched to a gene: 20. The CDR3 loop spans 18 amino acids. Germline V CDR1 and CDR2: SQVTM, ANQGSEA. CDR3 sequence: CSARKGVRLAGGPNEQFF. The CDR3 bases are TGCAGCGCCCGCAAGGGGGTCCGTCTAGCGGGGGGGCCGAATGAGCAGTTCTTC.

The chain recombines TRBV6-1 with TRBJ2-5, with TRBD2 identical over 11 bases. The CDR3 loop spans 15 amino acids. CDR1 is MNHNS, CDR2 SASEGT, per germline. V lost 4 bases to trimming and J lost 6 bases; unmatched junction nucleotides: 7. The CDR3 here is CASSGVTSGGQTQYF. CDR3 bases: TGTGCCAGCAGTGGAGTAACTAGCGGGGGACAGACCCAGTACTTC.

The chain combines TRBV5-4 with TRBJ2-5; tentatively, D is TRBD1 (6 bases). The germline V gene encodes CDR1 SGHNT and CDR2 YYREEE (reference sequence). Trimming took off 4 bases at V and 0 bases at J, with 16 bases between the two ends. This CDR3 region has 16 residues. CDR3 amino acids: CASSPSGGRYQETQYF. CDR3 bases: TGTGCCAGCAGCCCGAGTGGGGGCCGGTACCAAGAGACCCAGTACTTC. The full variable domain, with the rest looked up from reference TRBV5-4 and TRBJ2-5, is ETGVTQSPTHLIKTRGQQVTLRCSSQSGHNTVSWYQQALGQGPQFIFQYYREEENGRGNFPPRFSGLQFPNYSSELNVNALELDDSALYLCASSPSGGRYQETQYFGPGTRLLVL.

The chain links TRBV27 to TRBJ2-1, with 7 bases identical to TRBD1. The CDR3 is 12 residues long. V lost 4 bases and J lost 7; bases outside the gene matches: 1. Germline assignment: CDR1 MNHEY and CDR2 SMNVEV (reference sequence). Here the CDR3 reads CASSSTGNEQFF. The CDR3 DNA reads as TGTGCCAGCAGTTCGACAGGGAATGAGCAGTTCTTC.

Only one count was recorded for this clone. Written as DNA, the CDR3 is TGTGCCAGCAGCGTTAATTCCCTTGGAGCGGGGGTGGGAGATACGCAGTATTTT. This encodes CASSVNSLGAGVGDTQYF. The J gene is TRBJ2-3, the V gene TRBV9; 8 bases fit TRBD2. V was pared by 2 bases and J by 5 bases, with 16 bases of the junction left unmatched. The CDR3 length is 18 residues. Germline values: CDR1 SGDLS, CDR2 YYNGEE.

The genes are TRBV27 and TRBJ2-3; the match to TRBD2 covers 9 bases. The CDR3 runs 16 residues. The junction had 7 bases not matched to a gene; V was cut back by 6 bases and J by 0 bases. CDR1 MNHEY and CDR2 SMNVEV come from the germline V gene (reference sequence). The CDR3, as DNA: TGTGCCAGCAGAGGCGGGGGGGCCTTTAGCACAGATACGCAGTATTTT. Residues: CASRGGGAFSTDTQYF.

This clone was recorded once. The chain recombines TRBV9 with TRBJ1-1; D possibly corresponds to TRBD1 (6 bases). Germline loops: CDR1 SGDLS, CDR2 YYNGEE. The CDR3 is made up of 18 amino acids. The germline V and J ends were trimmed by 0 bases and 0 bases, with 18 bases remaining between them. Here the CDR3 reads CASSVDGRAGDLNTEAFF. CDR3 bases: TGTGCCAGCAGCGTAGATGGGCGGGCAGGGGATTTGAACACTGAAGCTTTCTTT.

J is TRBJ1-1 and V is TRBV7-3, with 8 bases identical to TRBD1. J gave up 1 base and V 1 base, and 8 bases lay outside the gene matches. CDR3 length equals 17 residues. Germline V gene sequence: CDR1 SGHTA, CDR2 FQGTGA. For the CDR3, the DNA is TGTGCCAGCAGCTTAAACCCCGGACAGGGACCGAACACTGAAGCTTTCTTT. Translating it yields CASSLNPGQGPNTEAFF.